These 20 T cell receptor beta chains were sequenced from one sample in a study of identifying expanded T cells in peripheral blood. Only in-frame clones appear in the TCRdb table, and some are missing; sequencing was by immunoSEQ multiplex PCR. The sample lists about 130,000 clones, about 88% occurring once. The sample comprised blood. Every receptor here comes from a person aged 18-70 years in good health.

The chain has TRBV29-1 and TRBJ2-1, with 8 bases matching TRBD2. This CDR3 is built from 13 residues. The V segment lost 4 bases and the J segment 6 bases; nucleotides outside the gene matches: 5. Germline-derived CDR1 and CDR2 are SQVTM and ANQGSEA. The CDR3, as DNA: TGCAGCGTTGGGTCTAGCGGGCTCAATGAGCAGTTCTTC. Translation gives CSVGSSGLNEQFF.

Notes on this clone: The sample carries other DNA sequences with the same CDR3. The chain has TRBV2 and TRBJ2-5; D not certain. Per germline, CDR1 SNHLY and CDR2 FYNNEI. V was pared by 2 bases and J by 5 bases, with 3 bases between. The CDR3 totals 11 residues. CDR3 coding DNA: TGTGCCAGCAGTGAACAGGAGACCCAGTACTTC. Its translation is CASSEQETQYF.

V and J are TRBV5-8 and TRBJ2-1; D is uncertain. Germline CDR1 and CDR2: SGHTS and YDEGEE. Trimming took 1 base from V and 6 from J, leaving 5 bases between them. The length of the CDR3 is 12 residues. In DNA, the CDR3 is TGTGCCAGCAGCTTGACCAGCAATGAGCAGTTCTTC. Its translation is CASSLTSNEQFF.

V usage is TRBV7-8 and J usage is TRBJ2-5, with 12 bases matching TRBD1. The CDR3 extends over 16 amino acids. The trim removed 5 bases at V and 5 bases at J, leaving 9 bases unmatched. Germline-derived CDR1 and CDR2 are SGHVS and FQNEAQ. The CDR3 loop is CASSASGTGGRETQYF. CDR3 DNA: TGTGCCAGCAGCGCCTCCGGGACAGGGGGCCGGGAGACCCAGTACTTC.

The chain has TRBV9 and TRBJ2-2, with D uncertain. Trimming stripped 0 bases from V and 2 bases from J, with 8 bases between. The length of the CDR3 is 15 residues. Germline V CDR1 and CDR2: SGDLS, YYNGEE. The CDR3 sequence is CASSVARFNTGELFF. In DNA, the CDR3 is TGTGCCAGCAGCGTAGCCAGATTTAACACCGGGGAGCTGTTTTTT.

The chain carries TRBV30 and TRBJ1-2; weak D call: TRBD1 (6 bases). V was cut by 0 bases and J by 2 bases, with 13 bases left in between. Germline CDR1 is GTSNPN and CDR2 is SVGIG (reference sequence). This CDR3 comprises 15 residues. The CDR3: CAWSVEGGLNYGYTF. As DNA, the CDR3 is TGTGCCTGGAGTGTCGAGGGGGGCTTGAACTATGGCTACACCTTC.

This clone has only one observation. The rearrangement links TRBV2 to TRBJ1-2, with a possible D match to TRBD1 (5 bases). The ends were cut back, 5 bases at V and 4 bases at J, with 14 bases in the middle. Looked up from germline, CDR1 is SNHLY and CDR2 is FYNNEI. The CDR3 loop spans 14 amino acids. CDR3 amino acids: CASSHRDGPYGYTF. CDR3 coding DNA: TGTGCCAGCAGTCACCGGGACGGACCCTATGGCTACACCTTC.

The chain links TRBV29-1 to TRBJ1-4; tentatively, D is TRBD1 (6 bases). Germline V gene lookup returns CDR1 SQVTM and CDR2 ANQGSEA. This CDR3 region has 12 residues. Trimming shortened V by 7 bases and J by 3 bases, and 9 bases separated the two germline ends. CDR3 DNA sequence: TGCAGCGCCAGGGGAGCTAATGAAAAACTGTTTTTT. Translation: CSARGANEKLFF.

The gene calls are TRBV20-1 and TRBJ2-3, with D tentatively TRBD2 (6 bases). V lost 6 bases and J lost 4, with 8 bases in between. The germline V gene has CDR1 DFQATT and CDR2 SNEGSKA (reference sequence). The length of the CDR3 is 11 residues. The CDR3 sequence: CSAVAADTQYF. In DNA, the CDR3 is TGCAGTGCCGTAGCGGCAGATACGCAGTATTTT.

The V and J genes are TRBV13 and TRBJ1-2, with 7 bases that match TRBD1. V lost 5 bases and J lost 0; bases outside the gene matches: 15. Per germline, CDR1 PRHDT and CDR2 FYEKMQ (reference sequence). This CDR3 comprises 18 residues. CDR3 in amino acids: CASSRGSGQRVTNYGYTF. The CDR3, as DNA: TGTGCCAGCAGCAGGGGTTCGGGACAGAGAGTAACTAACTATGGCTACACCTTC.

V is TRBV7-9 and J is TRBJ1-2; 8 nucleotides match TRBD1. Trimming cost V 4 bases and J 3 bases; bases outside gene matches: 4. CDR1 SEHNR and CDR2 FQNEAQ come from the germline V gene (reference sequence). The CDR3 contains 14 residues. The CDR3 sequence: CASSSGQGDYGYTF. In DNA form, the CDR3 reads TGTGCCAGCAGCTCAGGACAGGGAGACTATGGCTACACCTTC.

V is TRBV27 and J is TRBJ1-6; 7 bases fit TRBD1. The junction had 7 bases not matched to a gene; V was cut back by 3 bases and J by 11 bases. This CDR3 has 14 residues. The germline V gene has CDR1 MNHEY and CDR2 SMNVEV (reference sequence). The CDR3 protein is CASSFRQGSPPLHF. Here the CDR3 DNA reads TGTGCCAGCAGTTTTCGACAGGGTAGTCCACCCCTCCACTTT.

The rearrangement links TRBV7-3 to TRBJ1-1; D uncertain. The CDR3 sequence is 14 residues long. Germline V gene lookup returns CDR1 SGHTA and CDR2 FQGTGA. V lost 5 bases, J lost 1 base, and 11 bases lay in between. The CDR3 loop is CASSNGRPNTEAFF. The DNA for the CDR3 is TGTGCCAGCAGCAATGGACGCCCGAACACTGAAGCTTTCTTT.

The J gene is TRBJ2-7, the V gene TRBV20-1, with D perhaps being TRBD1 or TRBD2 (5 bases each). The CDR3 loop spans 11 amino acids. CDR1 and CDR2 (germline): DFQATT, SNEGSKA (reference sequence). The germline V and J ends were trimmed by 5 bases and 6 bases, with 11 bases remaining between them. The chain's CDR3 is CSAGTKGEQYF. In DNA form, the CDR3 reads TGCAGTGCTGGGACCAAGGGCGAGCAGTACTTC.

The rearrangement uses TRBV7-9 and TRBJ2-2, with a weak D call TRBD2 (6 bases). The V end lost 5 bases, the J end lost 7 bases, and 14 bases lay between the germline ends. The CDR3 sequence is 14 residues long. Germline V lookup: CDR1 SEHNR, CDR2 FQNEAQ (reference sequence). The CDR3 DNA reads as TGTGCCAGCAGCCCCCAAGATAGCGGCGGGGAGCTGTTTTTT. Protein: CASSPQDSGGELFF. Complete variable domain (other parts from reference TRBV7-9 and TRBJ2-2): DTGVSQNPRHKITKRGQNVTFRCDPISEHNRLYWYRQTLGQGPEFLTYFQNEAQLEKSRLLSDRFSAERPKGSFSTLEIQRTEQGDSAMYLCASSPQDSGGELFFGEGSRLTVL.

This chain joins TRBV5-1 and TRBJ2-1, with D perhaps TRBD2 (6 bases). The CDR3 length is 15 residues. Germline CDR1 and CDR2: SGHRS and YFSETQ. Trimming cost V 4 bases and J 4 bases, with 15 bases left between them. In nucleotides, the CDR3 is TGCGCCAGCAGCCTCCGGGACTCCCGATACAATGAGCAGTTCTTC. It encodes CASSLRDSRYNEQFF.

CDR3 sequence (DNA): TGTGCCTGGAGCCCCGACAGGGGTAGGGGTGACAATGAGCAGTTCTTC. It encodes CAWSPDRGRGDNEQFF. The chain links TRBV30 to TRBJ2-1; 8 bases align to TRBD1. Germline assignment: CDR1 GTSNPN and CDR2 SVGIG (reference sequence). J lost 5 bases, V lost 3 bases, and 12 bases had no gene match. This CDR3 has 16 residues. Full variable domain (remainder filled in from reference TRBV30 and TRBJ2-1): SQTIHQWPATLVQPVGSPLSLECTVEGTSNPNLYWYRQAAGRGLQLLFYSVGIGQISSEVPQNLSASRPQDRQFILSSKKLLLSDSGFYLCAWSPDRGRGDNEQFFGPGTRLTVL.

The chain employs TRBV7-9 and TRBJ2-1; D call uncertain. The CDR3 has 13 residues. Per the germline V gene, CDR1 is SEHNR and CDR2 is FQNEAQ (reference sequence). V gave up 3 bases and J gave up 5 bases, with 8 bases separating them. CDR3 protein: CASSLITDNEQFF. DNA of the CDR3: TGTGCCAGCAGCTTGATTACTGACAATGAGCAGTTCTTC.

The chain has TRBV5-1 and TRBJ2-1, with 10 bases matching TRBD2. The germline V gene encodes CDR1 SGHRS and CDR2 YFSETQ. The CDR3 loop spans 16 amino acids. V lost 3 bases and J lost 3; bases outside the gene matches: 6. The CDR3, as DNA: TGCGCCAGCAGCTCTCCGGGACTAGCGAACTACAATGAGCAGTTCTTC. It is translated as CASSSPGLANYNEQFF.

The V and J genes are TRBV19 and TRBJ2-3; 7 positions match TRBD1. The CDR3 sequence is 17 residues long. Germline CDR1 LNHDA, CDR2 SQIVND (reference sequence). V lost 3 bases, J lost 2 bases, and 11 bases stayed unmatched. The chain's CDR3 is CASSIPLTGKDTDTQYF. CDR3 sequence (DNA): TGTGCCAGTAGTATCCCCCTGACAGGGAAGGACACAGATACGCAGTATTTT.